The present entry profiles one TCR beta chain with its context. This CDR3 comprises 16 residues. V lost 7 bases, J lost 2 bases, and 19 bases lay in between. Germline V gene lookup returns CDR1 MDHEN and CDR2 SYDVKM. This sample was taken from a study of blood T cell repertoires in COVID-19. Only in-frame clones appear in the TCRdb table, and some are missing; sequencing was by immunoSEQ multiplex PCR. The sample carries around 400,000 clones, about 88% recorded once. The source of this sequence is a woman aged 18-29 years who had been exposed to COVID-19. Specimen: PBMCs or T cells enriched from blood (not recorded which). The V and J genes are TRBV28 and TRBJ2-3; D is possibly TRBD2 (5 bases). CDR3: CASTQTQRSPTDTQYF. The CDR3, as DNA: TGTGCCAGCACCCAAACCCAGCGGAGCCCCACAGATACGCAGTATTTT.